This record looks at one TCR beta chain sequence and its context. These data belong to a study of blood T cell repertoires in COVID-19. The CDR3 is 15 amino acids. V lost 3 bases and J 1 base, leaving 11 bases between the germline ends. In germline, CDR1 is SGHRS, CDR2 YFSETQ. In the study's own analysis: Estimated nucleated cell counts came from reference gene primer amplification. The protocol was immunoSEQ multiplex PCR, while the TCRdb copy is restricted to in-frame clones and leaves out a portion. That table gives V, J and clone size, and the DNA gave D and trimming. The sample consists of 95,000 to 100,000 clones, about 90% of them appearing once.

The receptor was derived from a man aged 45 to 65 with acute or convalescent COVID-19. The J gene is TRBJ1-3, the V gene TRBV5-1; the D is unclear. Sequenced: peripheral blood. Here the CDR3 DNA reads TGCGCCAGCAGCTACCTTCCCCAGTCTGGAAACACCATATATTTT. It is translated as CASSYLPQSGNTIYF.